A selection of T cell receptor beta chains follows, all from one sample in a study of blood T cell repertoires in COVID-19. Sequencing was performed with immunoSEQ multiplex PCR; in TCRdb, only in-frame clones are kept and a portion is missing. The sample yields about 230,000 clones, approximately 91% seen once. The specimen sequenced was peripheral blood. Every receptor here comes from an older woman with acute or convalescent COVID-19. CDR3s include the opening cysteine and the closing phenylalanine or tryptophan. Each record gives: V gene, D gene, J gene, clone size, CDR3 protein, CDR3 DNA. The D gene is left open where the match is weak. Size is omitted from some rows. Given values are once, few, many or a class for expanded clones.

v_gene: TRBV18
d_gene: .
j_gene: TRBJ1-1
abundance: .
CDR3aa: CASSRDGKNTEAFF
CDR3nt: TGTGCCAGCTCCAGAGACGGGAAGAACACTGAAGCTTTCTTT

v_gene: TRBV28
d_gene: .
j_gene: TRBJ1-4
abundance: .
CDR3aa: CASILPGVSATNEKLFF
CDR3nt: TGTGCCAGCATCCTCCCGGGGGTATCCGCAACTAATGAAAAACTGTTTTTT

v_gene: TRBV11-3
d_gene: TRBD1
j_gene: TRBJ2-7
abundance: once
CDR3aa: CASSLDSGQGNQQYF
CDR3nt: TGTGCCAGCAGCTTAGACTCGGGACAGGGAAACCAGCAGTACTTC

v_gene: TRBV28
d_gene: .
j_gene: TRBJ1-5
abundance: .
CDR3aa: CASSLLARLSNQPQHF
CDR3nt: TGTGCCAGCAGTTTACTAGCAAGACTGTCCAATCAGCCCCAGCATTTT

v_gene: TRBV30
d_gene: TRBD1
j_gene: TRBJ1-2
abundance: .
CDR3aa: CAWSVSGGNYGYTF
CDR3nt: TGTGCCTGGAGTGTTTCAGGGGGAAACTATGGCTACACCTTC

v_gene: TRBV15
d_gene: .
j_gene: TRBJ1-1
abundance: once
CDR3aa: CATSSSRGHLNTEAFF
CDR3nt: TGTGCCACCAGCTCATCCCGCGGACATTTGAACACTGAAGCTTTCTTT

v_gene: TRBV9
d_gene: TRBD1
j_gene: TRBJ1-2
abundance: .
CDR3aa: CASSATGGYGYTF
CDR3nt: TGTGCCAGCAGCGCGACAGGGGGATATGGCTACACCTTC

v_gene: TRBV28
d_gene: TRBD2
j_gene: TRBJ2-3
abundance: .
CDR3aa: CASSPIAGGRRADTQYF
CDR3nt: TGTGCCAGCAGTCCCATAGCGGGAGGGAGGAGGGCAGATACGCAGTATTTT

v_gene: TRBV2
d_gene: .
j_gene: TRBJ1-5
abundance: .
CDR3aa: CASSEIQGIQPQHF
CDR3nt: TGTGCCAGCAGTGAAATACAGGGAATTCAGCCCCAGCATTTT

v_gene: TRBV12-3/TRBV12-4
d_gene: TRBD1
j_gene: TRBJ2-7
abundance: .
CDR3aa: CASRGTGHNEQYF
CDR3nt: TGTGCCAGCAGGGGGACAGGGCACAACGAGCAGTACTTC

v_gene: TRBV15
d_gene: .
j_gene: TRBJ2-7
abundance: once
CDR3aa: CATSLGGVSYEQYF
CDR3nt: TGTGCCACCAGCTTAGGGGGGGTCTCCTACGAGCAGTACTTC

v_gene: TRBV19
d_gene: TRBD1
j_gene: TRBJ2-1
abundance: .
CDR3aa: CASSTGQSSYNEQFF
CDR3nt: TGTGCCAGTAGTACGGGACAGTCCTCCTACAATGAGCAGTTCTTC

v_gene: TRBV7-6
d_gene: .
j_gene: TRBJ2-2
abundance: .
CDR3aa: CASSYPGTQNTGELFF
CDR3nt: TGTGCCAGCAGTTACCCCGGGACACAGAACACCGGGGAGCTGTTTTTT